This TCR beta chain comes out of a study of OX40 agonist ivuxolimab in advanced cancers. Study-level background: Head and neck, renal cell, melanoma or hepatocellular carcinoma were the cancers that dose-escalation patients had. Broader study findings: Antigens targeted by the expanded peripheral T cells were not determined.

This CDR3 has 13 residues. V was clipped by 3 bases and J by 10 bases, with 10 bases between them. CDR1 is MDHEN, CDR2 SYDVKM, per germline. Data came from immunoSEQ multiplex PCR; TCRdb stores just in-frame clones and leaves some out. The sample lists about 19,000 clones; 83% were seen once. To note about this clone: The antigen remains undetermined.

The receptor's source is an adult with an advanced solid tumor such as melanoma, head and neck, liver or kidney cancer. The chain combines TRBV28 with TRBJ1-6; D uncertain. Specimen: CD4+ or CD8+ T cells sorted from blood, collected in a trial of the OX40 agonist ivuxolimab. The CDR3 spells CASSFGGKSPLHF. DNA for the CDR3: TGTGCCAGCAGTTTCGGAGGGAAGTCACCCCTCCACTTT.